The following is a T cell receptor (beta chain) sequence with its context. Its antigen remains unidentified. At the DNA level, this CDR3 is encoded by other sequences in the same sample as well. The CDR3 is 13 residues long. Germline-derived CDR1 and CDR2 are GTSNPN and SVGIG (reference sequence). Caucasian adults living in Nashville, Tennessee, provided all samples. The entry originates in a study of shared clonotypes between healthy human individuals. Across the whole study: The study drew on a couple of women and a few men aged 18 to 49 as donors.

The assay was immunoSEQ multiplex PCR, and TCRdb's table has in-frame clones only and misses some. The data show over 400,000 clones, roughly 80% seen once. General study results and limits: Owing to a small donor count, the genetic and exposure-history diversity represented was limited. Tissues were not sampled, only blood, and their repertoires likely differ.

This sequence originates from a woman in her thirties or forties in good health. Some clones in this sample may be carry-over from other donors' samples. Input material: PBMCs. The rearrangement uses TRBV30 and TRBJ2-7; D is possibly TRBD2 (5 bases). This chain's CDR3 is CAFRGSADYEQYF. CDR3 nucleotide sequence: TGTGCTTTTCGAGGGAGTGCCGACTACGAGCAGTACTTC.